This record concerns one TCR beta chain sequence. Which antigen it targets is not known. Base quality data are lacking; no much larger clone is found one base away. Library prep was done by 5' RACE. Sequencing was carried out with a NextSeq 500. To correct for sequencing error and PCR bias, the TCR library protocol tagged individual cDNA molecules with unique molecular identifiers. Both TCR alpha and beta chains were sequenced, and tight co-correlation was observed between alpha and beta sequence abundances in each sample. From the authors' description of their analysis: Decombinator V4 was used to annotate the V gene, J gene and CDR3 of the TCR sequences. Expanded TCRs were defined as changing significantly between any two time points under a Poisson model with p below 0.0001. TCR abundances were normalised to the total number of TCRs sequenced in each sample and reported as counts per million. MAIT TCRs were defined by TRAV1-2 paired with TRAJ12, TRAJ20 or TRAJ33, and iNKT TCRs by TRAV10 paired with TRAJ18. VDJdb, accessed 1 November 2021, was searched for CMV, EBV and SARS-CoV-2 annotated TCRs, excluding TCRs annotated for multiple antigens. TCRdb ran its own pipeline on the public reads, namely fastp trimming at Q25 and MiXCR clone calling, and kept in-frame beta chains. Entries are consolidated by CDR3 protein sequence, retaining the most common genes and DNA. These V and J calls are TCRdb output, not the study's own analysis. In this sample the table shows approximately 30,000 distinct CDR3 sequences, approximately 7% of which occur a single time. Together, the top ten hold about 3% of the sample.

This was a case-control study nested in a cohort of healthcare workers in London, UK, who had nasopharyngeal swab PCR tests and blood samples taken every week. Healthcare workers were enrolled in the week of the UK lockdown, from 23 to 31 March 2020, and were followed every week for up to roughly 15 weeks. The CDR3 holds 16 amino acids from the cysteine to the phenylalanine. Just CDR3 DNA is preserved here, 48 bases in frame from base 1. Clipping removes 5 bases from V and 7 bases from J, with 13 as the unmatched junction base count. The germline V gene supplies CDR1 SGHNT and CDR2 YENEEA. This sample is part of a study of early T cells in non-severe SARS-CoV-2 infection (dated by TCRdb to the early 2020s). At the level of the whole study: Bulk RNA from unsorted whole blood was used for TCR sequencing, so alpha and beta chains could not be paired. The investigation overall reported the following: VDJdb matching was skewed toward anti-spike CD8 responses, so virus-specific expansions were likely underestimated and private and CD4 specificities were missed.

The sequence derives from an adult who was a healthcare worker with PCR-confirmed SARS-CoV-2 infection or an uninfected control (not recorded which). The chain employs TRBV11-3 and TRBJ2-3, with 9 junctional bases fitting TRBD2. Sequencing input: whole blood. The CDR3 protein sequence reads: CASSRKDSGSTNTQYF. In nucleotide form, the sequence is TGTGCCAGCAGCCGAAAGGATAGCGGGAGTACGAATACGCAGTATTTT.